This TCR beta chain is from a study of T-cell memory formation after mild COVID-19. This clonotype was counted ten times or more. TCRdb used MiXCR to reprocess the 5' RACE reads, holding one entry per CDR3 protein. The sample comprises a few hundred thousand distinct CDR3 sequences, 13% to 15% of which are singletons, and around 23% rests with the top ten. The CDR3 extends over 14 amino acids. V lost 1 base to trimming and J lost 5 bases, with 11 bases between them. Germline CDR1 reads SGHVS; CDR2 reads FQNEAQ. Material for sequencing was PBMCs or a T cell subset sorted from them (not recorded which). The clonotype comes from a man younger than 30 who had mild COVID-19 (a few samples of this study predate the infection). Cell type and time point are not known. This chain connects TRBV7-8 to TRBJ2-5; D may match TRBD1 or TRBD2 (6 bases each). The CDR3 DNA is TGTGCCAGCAGCTTAGACCCGGGGGCCGAGACCCAGTACTTC. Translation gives CASSLDPGAETQYF.